This T cell receptor beta chain stems from a study of T cell responses to AZD1222 COVID-19 vaccine. General study results and limits: Only a handful of AZD1222 recipients, five to seven in all, had baseline seropositivity. Nearly half of spike-specific TCRs reportedly target unmutated variant regions. Repertoires were collected only later (after the peak T cell response had occurred).

Clones were read by immunoSEQ multiplex PCR, and TCRdb kept only the in-frame ones, dropping some. The sample consists of 150,000 or so clones, roughly 94% of them appearing once. A note on this clone: Its antigen is unidentified.

Second-dose schedules of about 4 or about 12 weeks were combined. This CDR3 spans 13 amino acids. V gene TRBV21-1 combines with J gene TRBJ1-2. TRBV21-1 is a known pseudogene. Sequencing was performed on peripheral blood, taken 28 days after the second AZD1222 dose. The TCR sequence derives from an adult who received the AZD1222 COVID-19 vaccine. This CDR3 is CASSREDFPVCTF. The CDR3 DNA reads TGTGCCAGCAGCCGTGAGGACTTCCCAGTTTGCACCTTC.